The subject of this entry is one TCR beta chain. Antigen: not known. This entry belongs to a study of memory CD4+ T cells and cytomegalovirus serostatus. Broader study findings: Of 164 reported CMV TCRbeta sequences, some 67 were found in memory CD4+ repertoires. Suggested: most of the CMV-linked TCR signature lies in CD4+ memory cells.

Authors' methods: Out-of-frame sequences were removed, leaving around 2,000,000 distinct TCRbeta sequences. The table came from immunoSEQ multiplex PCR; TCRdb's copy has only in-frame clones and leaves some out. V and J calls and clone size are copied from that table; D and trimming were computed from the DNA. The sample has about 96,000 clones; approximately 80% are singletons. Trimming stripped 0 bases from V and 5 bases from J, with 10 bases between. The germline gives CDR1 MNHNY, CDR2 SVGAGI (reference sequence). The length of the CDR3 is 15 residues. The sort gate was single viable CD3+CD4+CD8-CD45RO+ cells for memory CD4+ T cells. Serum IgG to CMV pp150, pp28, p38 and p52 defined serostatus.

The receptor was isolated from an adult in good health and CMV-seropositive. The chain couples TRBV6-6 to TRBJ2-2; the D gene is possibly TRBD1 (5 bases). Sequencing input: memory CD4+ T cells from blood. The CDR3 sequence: CASSYSPRETGELFF. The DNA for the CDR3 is TGTGCCAGCAGTTACTCGCCCAGGGAAACCGGGGAGCTGTTTTTT.